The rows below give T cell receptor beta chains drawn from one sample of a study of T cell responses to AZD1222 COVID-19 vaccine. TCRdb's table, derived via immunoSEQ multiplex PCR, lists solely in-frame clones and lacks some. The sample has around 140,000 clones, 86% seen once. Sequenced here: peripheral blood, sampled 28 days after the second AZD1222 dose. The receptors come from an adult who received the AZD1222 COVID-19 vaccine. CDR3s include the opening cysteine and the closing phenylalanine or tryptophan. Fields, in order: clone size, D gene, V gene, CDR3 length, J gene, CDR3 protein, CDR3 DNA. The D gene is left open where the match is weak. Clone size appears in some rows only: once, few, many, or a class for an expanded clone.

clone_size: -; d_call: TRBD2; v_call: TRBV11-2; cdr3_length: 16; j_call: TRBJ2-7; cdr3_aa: CASSLYLGGGAYEQYF; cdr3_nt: TGTGCCAGCAGCTTATACCTTGGCGGGGGGGCCTACGAGCAGTACTTC
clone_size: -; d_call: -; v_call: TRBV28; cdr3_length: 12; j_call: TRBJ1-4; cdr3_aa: CASSTTNEKLFF; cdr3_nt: TGTGCCAGCAGTACAACTAATGAAAAACTGTTTTTT
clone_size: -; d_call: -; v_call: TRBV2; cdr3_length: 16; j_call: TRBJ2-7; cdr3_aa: CASNLQHDSFSYEQYF; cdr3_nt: TGTGCCAGCAACCTACAACATGACAGTTTCTCCTACGAGCAGTACTTC
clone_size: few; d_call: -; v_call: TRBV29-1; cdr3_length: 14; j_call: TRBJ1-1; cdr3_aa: CSGTGRGSNTEAFF; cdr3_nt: TGCAGCGGAACAGGGCGGGGAAGTAACACTGAAGCTTTCTTT
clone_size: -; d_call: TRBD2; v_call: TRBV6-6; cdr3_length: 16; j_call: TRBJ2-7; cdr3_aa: CASSQPASGGRNEQYF; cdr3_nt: TGTGCCAGCAGTCAGCCGGCTAGCGGGGGTCGCAACGAGCAGTACTTC
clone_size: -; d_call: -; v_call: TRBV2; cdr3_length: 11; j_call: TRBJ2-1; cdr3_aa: CASSYVNEQFF; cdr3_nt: TGTGCCAGCAGTTACGTCAATGAGCAGTTCTTC
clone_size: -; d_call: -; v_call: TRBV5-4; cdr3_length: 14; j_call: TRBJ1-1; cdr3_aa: CASSPEQGRTEAFF; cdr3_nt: TGTGCCAGCAGCCCAGAACAGGGTAGGACTGAAGCTTTCTTT
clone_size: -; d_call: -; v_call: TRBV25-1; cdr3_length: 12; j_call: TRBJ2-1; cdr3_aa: CASSPDYNEQFF; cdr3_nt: TGTGCCAGCAGTCCCGACTACAATGAGCAGTTCTTC
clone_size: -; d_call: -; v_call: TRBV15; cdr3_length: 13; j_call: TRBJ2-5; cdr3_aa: CATSRDRWETQYF; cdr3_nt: TGTGCCACCAGCAGAGATCGGTGGGAGACCCAGTACTTC
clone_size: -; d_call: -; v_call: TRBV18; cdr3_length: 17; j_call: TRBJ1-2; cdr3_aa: CASSREVSRVGSYGYTF; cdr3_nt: TGTGCCAGCTCACGAGAAGTATCCAGGGTAGGAAGCTATGGCTACACCTTC
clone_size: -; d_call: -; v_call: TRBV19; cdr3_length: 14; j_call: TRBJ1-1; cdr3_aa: CASRDQGRETEAFF; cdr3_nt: TGTGCCAGTAGGGATCAGGGGCGGGAGACTGAAGCTTTCTTT
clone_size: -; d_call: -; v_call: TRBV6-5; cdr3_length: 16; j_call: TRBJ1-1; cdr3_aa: CASSSFPPGQQTEAFF; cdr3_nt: TGTGCCAGCAGTTCCTTTCCCCCGGGACAACAAACTGAAGCTTTCTTT
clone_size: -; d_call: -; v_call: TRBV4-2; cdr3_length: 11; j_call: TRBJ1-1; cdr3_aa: CASSQGSEAFF; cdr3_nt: TGTGCCAGCAGCCAAGGCTCTGAAGCTTTCTTT
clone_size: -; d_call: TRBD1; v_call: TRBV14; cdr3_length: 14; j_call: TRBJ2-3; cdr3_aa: CASRKQGGPDTQYF; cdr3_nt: TGTGCCAGCAGGAAACAGGGGGGCCCAGATACGCAGTATTTT
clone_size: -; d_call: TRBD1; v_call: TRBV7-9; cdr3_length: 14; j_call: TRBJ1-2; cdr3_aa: CASSGQGFDYGYTF; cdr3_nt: TGTGCCAGCAGTGGACAGGGGTTTGACTATGGCTACACCTTC
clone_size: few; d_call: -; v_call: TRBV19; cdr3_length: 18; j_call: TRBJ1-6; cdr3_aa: CASSIDLRAGSPGTPLHF; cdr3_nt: TGTGCCAGTAGTATAGATCTGCGGGCAGGGAGCCCCGGAACACCCCTCCACTTT
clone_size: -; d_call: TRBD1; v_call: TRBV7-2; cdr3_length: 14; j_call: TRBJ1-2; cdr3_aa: CASSLDRGGYGYTF; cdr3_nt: TGTGCCAGCAGCCTGGACAGGGGAGGCTATGGCTACACCTTC
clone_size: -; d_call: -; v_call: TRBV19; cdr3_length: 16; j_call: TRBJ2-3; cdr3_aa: CASSIDPGGGTDTQYF; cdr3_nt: TGTGCCAGTAGTATAGATCCTGGCGGGGGCACAGATACGCAGTATTTT
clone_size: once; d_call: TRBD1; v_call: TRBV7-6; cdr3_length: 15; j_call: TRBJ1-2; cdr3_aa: CASSVGQGANYGYTF; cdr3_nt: TGTGCCAGCAGCGTGGGACAGGGGGCGAACTATGGCTACACCTTC
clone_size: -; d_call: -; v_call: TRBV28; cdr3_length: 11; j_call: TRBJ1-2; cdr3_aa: CASSLERGYTF; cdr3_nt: TGTGCCAGCAGTCTGGAGAGGGGCTACACCTTC
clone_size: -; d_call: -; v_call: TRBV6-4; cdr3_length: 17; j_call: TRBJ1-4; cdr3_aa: CARSDKDTALPREKLFF; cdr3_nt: TGTGCCAGAAGTGATAAAGATACGGCCCTCCCGAGAGAAAAACTGTTTTTT
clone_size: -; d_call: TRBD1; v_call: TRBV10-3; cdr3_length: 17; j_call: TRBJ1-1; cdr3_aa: CAISDFDRANKNTEAFF; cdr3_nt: TGTGCCATCAGTGATTTTGACAGGGCGAATAAGAACACTGAAGCTTTCTTT
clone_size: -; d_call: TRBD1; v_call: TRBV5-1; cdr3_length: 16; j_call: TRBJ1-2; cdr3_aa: CASSPLSGTGGYGYTF; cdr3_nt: TGCGCCAGCAGCCCGTTATCCGGGACAGGGGGCTATGGCTACACCTTC
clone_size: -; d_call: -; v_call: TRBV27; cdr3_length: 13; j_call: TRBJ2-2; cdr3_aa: CASSLQTTGELFF; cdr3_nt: TGTGCCAGCAGTTTACAAACCACCGGGGAGCTGTTTTTT
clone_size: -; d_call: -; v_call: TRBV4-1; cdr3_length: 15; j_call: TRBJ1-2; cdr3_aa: CASSLTGSSNYGYTF; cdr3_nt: TGCGCCAGCAGCCTAACGGGGAGTTCTAACTATGGCTACACCTTC
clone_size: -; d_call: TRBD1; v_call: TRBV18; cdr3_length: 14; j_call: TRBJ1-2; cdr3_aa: CASSPGTGGGGYTF; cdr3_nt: TGTGCCAGCTCACCCGGGACAGGGGGCGGCGGCTACACCTTC
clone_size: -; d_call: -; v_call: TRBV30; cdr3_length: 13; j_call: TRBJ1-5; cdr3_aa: CAWSGGANQPQHF; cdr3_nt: TGTGCCTGGAGTGGGGGCGCGAATCAGCCCCAGCATTTT
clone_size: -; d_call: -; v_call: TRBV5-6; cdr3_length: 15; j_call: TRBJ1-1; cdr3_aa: CASSSPIQGVTEAFF; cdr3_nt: TGTGCCAGCAGCTCGCCAATACAGGGAGTTACTGAAGCTTTCTTT
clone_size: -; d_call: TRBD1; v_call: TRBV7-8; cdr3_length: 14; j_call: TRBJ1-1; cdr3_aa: CASSSQGGSTEAFF; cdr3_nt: TGTGCCAGCAGCTCGCAGGGGGGGAGCACTGAAGCTTTCTTT
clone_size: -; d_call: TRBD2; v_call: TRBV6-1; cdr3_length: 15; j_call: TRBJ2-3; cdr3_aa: CASSEVAGGTDTQYF; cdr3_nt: TGTGCCAGCAGTGAAGTAGCGGGAGGCACAGATACGCAGTATTTT
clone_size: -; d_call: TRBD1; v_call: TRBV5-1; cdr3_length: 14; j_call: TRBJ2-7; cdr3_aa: CASSLADRNYEQYF; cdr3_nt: TGCGCCAGCAGCTTGGCGGACAGGAATTACGAGCAGTACTTC
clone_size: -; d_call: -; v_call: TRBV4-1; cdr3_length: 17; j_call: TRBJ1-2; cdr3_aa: CASSQDLAAGRLHGYTF; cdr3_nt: TGCGCCAGCAGCCAAGATCTGGCGGCAGGGAGGTTGCATGGCTACACCTTC
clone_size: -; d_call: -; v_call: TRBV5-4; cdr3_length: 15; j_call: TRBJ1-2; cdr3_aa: CASSSRGGARSGYTF; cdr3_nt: TGTGCCAGCAGCTCAAGGGGTGGGGCAAGAAGTGGCTACACCTTC
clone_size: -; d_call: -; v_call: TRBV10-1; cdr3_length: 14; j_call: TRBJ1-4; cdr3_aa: CASSELPSNEKLFF; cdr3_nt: TGCGCCAGCAGTGAGCTACCTTCGAATGAAAAACTGTTTTTT
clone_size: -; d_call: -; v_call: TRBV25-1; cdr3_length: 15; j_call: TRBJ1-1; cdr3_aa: CASSETVRGYTEAFF; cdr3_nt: TGTGCCAGCAGTGAAACGGTAAGGGGGTACACTGAAGCTTTCTTT
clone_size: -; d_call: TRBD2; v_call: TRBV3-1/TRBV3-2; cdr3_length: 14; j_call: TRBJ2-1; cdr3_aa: CASSLSGMGNEQFF; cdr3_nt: TGTGCCAGCAGCCTTAGCGGGATGGGGAATGAGCAGTTCTTC
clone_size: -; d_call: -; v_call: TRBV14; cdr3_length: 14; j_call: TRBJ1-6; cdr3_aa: CASSQDVRYSPLHF; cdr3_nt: TGTGCCAGCAGCCAAGACGTAAGGTATTCACCCCTCCACTTT
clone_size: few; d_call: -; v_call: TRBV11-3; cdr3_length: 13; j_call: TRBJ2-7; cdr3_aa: CASSSPRSYEQYF; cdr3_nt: TGTGCCAGCAGCTCTCCTAGATCCTACGAGCAGTACTTC
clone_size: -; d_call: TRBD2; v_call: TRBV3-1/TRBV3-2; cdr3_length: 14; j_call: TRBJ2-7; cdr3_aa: CASSQIRGGYEQYF; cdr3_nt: TGTGCCAGCAGCCAAATTCGCGGGGGCTACGAGCAGTACTTC
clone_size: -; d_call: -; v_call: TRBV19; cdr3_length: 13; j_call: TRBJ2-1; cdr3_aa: CASSSTTGLGQFF; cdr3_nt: TGTGCCAGTAGTTCAACTACAGGGTTGGGGCAGTTCTTC
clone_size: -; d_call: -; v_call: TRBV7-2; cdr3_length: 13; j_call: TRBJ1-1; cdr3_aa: CASSTTGSTEAFF; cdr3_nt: TGTGCCAGCAGCACCACAGGGTCCACTGAAGCTTTCTTT
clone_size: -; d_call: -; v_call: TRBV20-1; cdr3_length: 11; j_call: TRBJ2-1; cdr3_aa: CSAIAENEQFF; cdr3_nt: TGCAGTGCTATAGCGGAAAATGAGCAGTTCTTC
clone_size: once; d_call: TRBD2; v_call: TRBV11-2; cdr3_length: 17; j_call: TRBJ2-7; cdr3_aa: CASSLGLAGGSSYEQYF; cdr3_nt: TGTGCCAGCAGCTTGGGACTAGCGGGAGGCTCCTCCTACGAGCAGTACTTC
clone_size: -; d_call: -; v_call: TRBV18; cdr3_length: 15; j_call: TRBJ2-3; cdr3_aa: CASSPPSGVTDTQYF; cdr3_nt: TGTGCCAGCTCACCACCCTCAGGGGTTACAGATACGCAGTATTTT
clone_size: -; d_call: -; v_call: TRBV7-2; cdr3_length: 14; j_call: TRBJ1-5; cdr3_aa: CASSSDSPNQPQHF; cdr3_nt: TGTGCCAGCAGCTCGGACAGCCCCAATCAGCCCCAGCATTTT
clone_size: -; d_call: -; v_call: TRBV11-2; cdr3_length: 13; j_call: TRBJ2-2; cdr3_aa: CASSLGLTGELFF; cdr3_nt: TGTGCCAGCAGCTTAGGCCTAACCGGGGAGCTGTTTTTT
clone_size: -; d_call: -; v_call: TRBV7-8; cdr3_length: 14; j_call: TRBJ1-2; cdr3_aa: CASSQSTGIGGYTF; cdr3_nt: TGTGCCAGCAGCCAATCAACAGGGATTGGTGGCTACACCTTC
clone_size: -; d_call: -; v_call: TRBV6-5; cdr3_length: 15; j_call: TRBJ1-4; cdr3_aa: CASSSRDPGREKLFF; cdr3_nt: TGTGCCAGCAGTTCCCGGGACCCGGGCCGAGAAAAACTGTTTTTT
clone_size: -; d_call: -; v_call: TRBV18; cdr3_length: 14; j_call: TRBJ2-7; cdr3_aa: CASSQGAQTYEQYF; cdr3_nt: TGTGCCAGCTCCCAGGGCGCACAGACCTACGAGCAGTACTTC
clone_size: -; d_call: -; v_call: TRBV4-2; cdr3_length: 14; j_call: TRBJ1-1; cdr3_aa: CASSPDRLTAEAFF; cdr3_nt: TGTGCCAGCAGCCCAGACAGGTTAACAGCTGAAGCTTTCTTT
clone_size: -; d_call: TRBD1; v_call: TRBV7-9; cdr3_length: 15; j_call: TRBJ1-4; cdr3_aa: CASSVGQGPDEKLFF; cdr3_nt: TGTGCCAGCAGCGTGGGACAGGGGCCGGATGAAAAACTGTTTTTT
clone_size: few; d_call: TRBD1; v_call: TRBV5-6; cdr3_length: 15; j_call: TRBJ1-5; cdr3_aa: CASSFEGQGNQPQHF; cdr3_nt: TGTGCCAGCAGCTTCGAGGGACAGGGCAATCAGCCCCAGCATTTT
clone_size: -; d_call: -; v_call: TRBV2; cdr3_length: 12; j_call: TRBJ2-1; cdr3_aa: CASHRGGNEQFF; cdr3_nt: TGTGCCAGCCACAGAGGGGGGAATGAGCAGTTCTTC
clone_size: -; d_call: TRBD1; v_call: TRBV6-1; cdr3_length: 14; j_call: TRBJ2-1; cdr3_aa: CASSEDRVYNEQFF; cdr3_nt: TGTGCCAGCAGTGAGGACAGGGTATACAATGAGCAGTTCTTC